This T cell receptor beta chain was retrieved from a study of cytomegalovirus exposure and HLA in healthy donors. Profiling relied on immunoSEQ multiplex PCR, and the TCRdb table lists in-frame clones only, not all of them. Counted here are over 75,000 clones, 85% occurring once; the ten biggest clones make up approximately 22%. J lost 4 bases, V lost 9 bases, and 9 bases had no gene match. Germline-derived CDR1 and CDR2 are MDHEN and SYDVKM. CDR3 size: 15 residues. The source of this sequence is a man aged 18-30 years in good health and CMV-seropositive. The chain uses TRBV28 and TRBJ2-2; 9 bases match TRBD1. The sequenced material came from PBMCs. This chain's CDR3 is CASRSGTGPTGELFF. DNA for the CDR3: TGTGCCAGTAGGTCCGGGACAGGGCCCACCGGGGAGCTGTTTTTT.